These 2 T cell receptor beta chains were all obtained from the same sample, sequenced in a study of T cell responses to AZD1222 COVID-19 vaccine. TCRdb's table, derived via immunoSEQ multiplex PCR, lists solely in-frame clones and lacks some. Altogether some 170,000 clones are present, roughly 90% being singletons, with the ten largest covering approximately 1.6%. Sequenced here: peripheral blood, sampled 28 days after the second AZD1222 dose. Every receptor here comes from an adult who received the AZD1222 COVID-19 vaccine.

The chain couples TRBV5-6 to TRBJ1-1; no firm D call. This CDR3 contains 14 residues. Germline loops: CDR1 SGHDT, CDR2 YYEEEE. V was cut by 0 bases and J by 0 bases, with 6 bases left in between. The CDR3: CASSLGRLNTEAFF. CDR3 nucleotide sequence: TGTGCCAGCAGCTTGGGACGGCTGAACACTGAAGCTTTCTTT. Based on the CDR3 plus reference TRBV5-6 and TRBJ1-1, the full variable domain is DAGVTQSPTHLIKTRGQQVTLRCSPKSGHDTVSWYQQALGQGPQFIFQYYEEEERQRGNFPDRFSGHQFPNYSSELNVNALLLGDSALYLCASSLGRLNTEAFFGQGTRLTVV.

The gene calls are TRBV30 and TRBJ2-7; 7 nucleotides line up with TRBD1. This CDR3 region has 12 residues. V was clipped by 5 bases and J by 5 bases; unmatched bases: 6. Germline-derived CDR1 and CDR2 are GTSNPN and SVGIG (reference sequence). CDR3 residues: CAWDLTGDEQYF. CDR3 coding DNA: TGTGCCTGGGACCTAACAGGGGACGAGCAGTACTTC.